This is a list of T cell receptor beta chains from one sample in a study of beta chain features in type 1 diabetes. Sequencing was performed with immunoSEQ multiplex PCR; in TCRdb, only in-frame clones are kept and a portion is missing. This sample has roughly 130,000 clones; just over 9% occur once, and the top ten carry 0.6% to 0.85%. The source material was central memory CD4+ T cells from blood. These receptors all stem from a young man in good health. Both conserved end residues are part of each CDR3. D genes are given only for firm matches. Part of the rows lack a size; the others show once, few, many or a class for expanded clones.

DNA	CDR3	J	size	V	D
TGTGCCAGCAGCTTAACAACAGGGGGGGATACGCAGTATTTT	CASSLTTGGDTQYF	TRBJ2-3	NA	TRBV7-3	TRBD1
TGCAGCGTGCCTATAACTAGCGCCTCCTACAATGAGCAGTTCTTC	CSVPITSASYNEQFF	TRBJ2-1	many	TRBV29-1	TRBD2
TGTGCCAGCGAGGTGTGGAGAGAAAAACTGTTTTTT	CASEVWREKLFF	TRBJ1-4	NA	TRBV2	NA
TGCAGCGTTGTATCACCAGATACCTACGAGCAGTACTTC	CSVVSPDTYEQYF	TRBJ2-7	NA	TRBV29-1	NA
TGCGCCAGCAGCTTGGCAGGGCCAGGGGTATCAGATACGCAGTATTTT	CASSLAGPGVSDTQYF	TRBJ2-3	NA	TRBV5-1	NA
TGTGCCAGCAGCCGGGACAGCAACACTGAAGCTTTCTTT	CASSRDSNTEAFF	TRBJ1-1	few	TRBV7-9	TRBD1
TGTGCCAGCTCACCGGGACAGGGCGGCGATCAGCCCCAGCATTTT	CASSPGQGGDQPQHF	TRBJ1-5	many	TRBV18	TRBD1
TGTGCCAGCAGTGATACCCCAAACCTCTCCGGGACAGCCTATGGCTACACCTTC	CASSDTPNLSGTAYGYTF	TRBJ1-2	NA	TRBV2	TRBD1
TGTGCCAGCAGCCCAACTAGCGGAGGATTCACCGGGGAGCTGTTTTTT	CASSPTSGGFTGELFF	TRBJ2-2	few	TRBV9	TRBD2
TGCGCCAGCAGCTTGGATGGCGGGGGCTCCTACAATGAGCAGTTCTTC	CASSLDGGGSYNEQFF	TRBJ2-1	few	TRBV5-1	TRBD2
TGCGCCAGCAGCCACCAAACAGGGGTCATCACAGATACGCAGTATTTT	CASSHQTGVITDTQYF	TRBJ2-3	NA	TRBV4-3	TRBD1
TGTGCCAGCAGCTTCCAGGGGGTAGATACGCAGTATTTT	CASSFQGVDTQYF	TRBJ2-3	NA	TRBV5-4	TRBD1
TGTGCCAGCTCACCGAAGACAGGGGAGTCTGGAAACACCATATATTTT	CASSPKTGESGNTIYF	TRBJ1-3	NA	TRBV18	TRBD1
TGCGCCAGCAGGCGGAATGAGGATTCACCCCTCCACTTT	CASRRNEDSPLHF	TRBJ1-6	few	TRBV10-2	NA
TGTGCCAGCAGTTCCCCAAGTCGGGCGCAGTATTTT	CASSSPSRAQYF	TRBJ2-3	few	TRBV6-5	NA
TGTGCCAGCAGCCTAGGGGGGACACACGGAAACACCATATATTTT	CASSLGGTHGNTIYF	TRBJ1-3	NA	TRBV7-2	NA
TGTGCCAGCAGCTTGGGCAGGGGGAGCAATCAGCCCCAGCATTTT	CASSLGRGSNQPQHF	TRBJ1-5	few	TRBV5-4	TRBD1
TGTGCCAGCAGCCCCGAAGCGGGGGGCTATGGCTACACCTTC	CASSPEAGGYGYTF	TRBJ1-2	NA	TRBV7-8	NA
TGTGCCAGCAGTGAAGGACTCTATAACTATGGCTACACCTTC	CASSEGLYNYGYTF	TRBJ1-2	few	TRBV28	NA
TGTGCCAGCAGCTTGGTCCAGGGGCAGGGGAATGAGCAGTTCTTC	CASSLVQGQGNEQFF	TRBJ2-1	NA	TRBV5-4	NA
TGTGCCAGCCGGGGGGGCGTGGGCAATGAGCAGTTCTTC	CASRGGVGNEQFF	TRBJ2-1	NA	TRBV7-2	TRBD2
TGTGCCAGCAGAGGGGTACGGAAGGCGGACACAGATACGCAGTATTTT	CASRGVRKADTDTQYF	TRBJ2-3	NA	TRBV5-8	NA
TGTGCCAGCAGCTCGTTGCGGGACAGACTCTACGAGCAGTACTTC	CASSSLRDRLYEQYF	TRBJ2-7	NA	TRBV11-2	NA
TGTGCCAGCAGCCCATGGACTGGTCAAGGCAACATTCAGTACTTC	CASSPWTGQGNIQYF	TRBJ2-4	many	TRBV7-2	NA
TGCGCCAGCAGCTTGAGGGGACTAGCGGGGTACAATGAGCAGTTCTTC	CASSLRGLAGYNEQFF	TRBJ2-1	few	TRBV5-1	TRBD2
TGCAGTGCTCCTAGTACAGATACGCAGTATTTT	CSAPSTDTQYF	TRBJ2-3	many	TRBV20-1	NA
TGTGCCAGCAGCTCCTCGGGACAGCCTAATTCACCCCTCCACTTT	CASSSSGQPNSPLHF	TRBJ1-6	NA	TRBV7-9	TRBD1
TGTGCCAGCAGCCCCGCGGGAAGAGGGACCCAGTACTTC	CASSPAGRGTQYF	TRBJ2-5	NA	TRBV7-2	NA
TGTGCCAGCAGTCCCCGGGTGGGGGGGTCGTACAATGAGCAGTTCTTC	CASSPRVGGSYNEQFF	TRBJ2-1	few	TRBV27	TRBD2
TGTGCCAGCAGCCCCCTTGGAGGCATCGGGGAGCTGTTTTTT	CASSPLGGIGELFF	TRBJ2-2	NA	TRBV7-8	NA
TGTGCCACCAGCAGTTGGACAGGGAGCTCCTACAATGAGCAGTTCTTC	CATSSWTGSSYNEQFF	TRBJ2-1	few	TRBV15	TRBD1
TGCGCCAGCAGATCCGGACAGATGAACACTGAAGCTTTCTTT	CASRSGQMNTEAFF	TRBJ1-1	NA	TRBV5-1	NA
TGTGCCAGTAGTAAAGGTAGCAACAATGAGCAGTTCTTC	CASSKGSNNEQFF	TRBJ2-1	NA	TRBV19	NA
TGTGCCAGCAGCTTAGGTGGGACAGTCTCTAACAATGAGCAGTTCTTC	CASSLGGTVSNNEQFF	TRBJ2-1	NA	TRBV7-2	TRBD1
TGTGCCAGCAGCTTGGACAGGGGGCCGGGTGGAAACACCATATATTTT	CASSLDRGPGGNTIYF	TRBJ1-3	NA	TRBV5-6	TRBD1
TGTGCCAGCAGCAGATGGACAGGGGGCATTTTAGATACGCAGTATTTT	CASSRWTGGILDTQYF	TRBJ2-3	NA	TRBV7-2	TRBD1
TGCAGCGTCCTGACAGGGGGGTGGGAGCAGTACTTC	CSVLTGGWEQYF	TRBJ2-7	few	TRBV29-1	TRBD1
TGTGCCAGCTCACCAGAGAGGGGGGGCAATGAGCAGTTCTTC	CASSPERGGNEQFF	TRBJ2-1	NA	TRBV18	NA
TGTGCCAGTAATAAGATCGTAGCGGGGGGGAACAATGAGCAGTTCTTC	CASNKIVAGGNNEQFF	TRBJ2-1	NA	TRBV19	TRBD2
TGTGCCAGCAGCAAGGGGGGGTTTGGCAATCAGCCCCAGCATTTT	CASSKGGFGNQPQHF	TRBJ1-5	NA	TRBV2	NA
TGTGCCAGCAGCAACACAGGGGGGGATTCACCCCTCCACTTT	CASSNTGGDSPLHF	TRBJ1-6	NA	TRBV7-9	TRBD1
TGTGCCAGCAGGGGCCAGGGTGCCGGCAGTGAGCAGTTCTTC	CASRGQGAGSEQFF	TRBJ2-1	few	TRBV6-5	NA
TGTGCCAGCTCACCACCGCCAGGGAACACTGAAGCTTTCTTT	CASSPPPGNTEAFF	TRBJ1-1	NA	TRBV18	NA
TGTGCCAGTAGTATCGGCGGGACGGGGAATGAAAAACTGTTTTTT	CASSIGGTGNEKLFF	TRBJ1-4	few	TRBV19	NA
TGTGCCAGCAGCTTAGTGGGGGCGCCTGGCTACACCTTC	CASSLVGAPGYTF	TRBJ1-2	few	TRBV7-8	NA
TGTGCCAGCAGCAGAGCGGGGGGTGGGGATACGCAGTATTTT	CASSRAGGGDTQYF	TRBJ2-3	NA	TRBV5-6	TRBD2
TGTGCCAGCAGCGCTAACATATACAGGGGGGAGCTGTTTTTT	CASSANIYRGELFF	TRBJ2-2	NA	TRBV9	NA
TGTGCCAGCAGCCAAGGCGGACTGTCGAGGACCTACAATGAGCAGTTCTTC	CASSQGGLSRTYNEQFF	TRBJ2-1	NA	TRBV14	NA
TGTGCCAGCAGCTCAGGACAAACGAGCTCCTATAATTCACCCCTCCACTTT	CASSSGQTSSYNSPLHF	TRBJ1-6	NA	TRBV5-4	NA
TGTGCCAGCAGGATGACAGTCACAGATACGCAGTATTTT	CASRMTVTDTQYF	TRBJ2-3	NA	TRBV28	NA
TGCAGCGTTGTACCCGGACAGACCTCATCACCCGAGCAGTACTTC	CSVVPGQTSSPEQYF	TRBJ2-7	few	TRBV29-1	NA
TGTGCCAGCAGCGTAGGGGGTGGCGGGAGCTCCTACAATGAGCAGTTCTTC	CASSVGGGGSSYNEQFF	TRBJ2-1	few	TRBV9	TRBD2
TGTGCCAGCAGTTTATGGCGGGACACTGAAGCTTTCTTT	CASSLWRDTEAFF	TRBJ1-1	few	TRBV27	NA
TGTGCCAGCTCAGCGGGGGGGGAGAACACCGGGGAGCTGTTTTTT	CASSAGGENTGELFF	TRBJ2-2	few	TRBV9	TRBD2
TGTGCCAGCAGCTTGACGGGGGGGCGTTTTGGAGATACGCAGTATTTT	CASSLTGGRFGDTQYF	TRBJ2-3	many	TRBV7-9	TRBD2
TGTGCCAGCAGCCCCGGTGGGAGGGGACGGAATGAGCAGTTCTTC	CASSPGGRGRNEQFF	TRBJ2-1	NA	TRBV7-8	TRBD2